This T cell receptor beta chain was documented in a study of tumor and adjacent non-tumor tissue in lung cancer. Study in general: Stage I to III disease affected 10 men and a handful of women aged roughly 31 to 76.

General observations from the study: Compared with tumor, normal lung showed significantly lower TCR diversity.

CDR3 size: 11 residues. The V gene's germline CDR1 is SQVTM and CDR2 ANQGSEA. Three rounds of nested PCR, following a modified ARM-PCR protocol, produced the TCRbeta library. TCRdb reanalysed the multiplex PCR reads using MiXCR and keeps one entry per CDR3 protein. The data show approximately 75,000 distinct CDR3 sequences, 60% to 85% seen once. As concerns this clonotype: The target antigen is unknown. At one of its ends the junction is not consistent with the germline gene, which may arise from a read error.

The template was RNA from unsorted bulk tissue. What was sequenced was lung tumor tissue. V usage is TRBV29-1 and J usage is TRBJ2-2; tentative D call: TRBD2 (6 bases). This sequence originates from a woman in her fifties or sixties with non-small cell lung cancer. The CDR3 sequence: CSVGGPGELSF. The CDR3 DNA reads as TGCAGCGTGGGGGGTCCCGGGGAGCTGTCTTTT.